The clone carrying this T cell receptor beta chain was recorded once. Researchers ran the PCR with 60 Vbeta and 13 Jbeta primers. Repertoires were generated with immunoSEQ multiplex PCR, while TCRdb's copy carries only in-frame clones and drops some. The profile shows approximately 91,000 clones, about 68% of them singletons. The CDR3 totals 13 residues. V lost 6 bases, J lost 0 bases, and 9 bases lay in between. The germline gives CDR1 SNHLY, CDR2 FYNNEI. This sample is part of a study of cytomegalovirus exposure and HLA in healthy donors. The sequencing sample was made of PBMCs. The chain links TRBV2 to TRBJ2-7; TRBD2 is a possible D gene (5 bases). The source of this sequence is a human donor in good health. The CDR3 protein is CASRGGISYEQYF. CDR3 in DNA: TGTGCCAGCAGAGGAGGCATCTCCTACGAGCAGTACTTC.